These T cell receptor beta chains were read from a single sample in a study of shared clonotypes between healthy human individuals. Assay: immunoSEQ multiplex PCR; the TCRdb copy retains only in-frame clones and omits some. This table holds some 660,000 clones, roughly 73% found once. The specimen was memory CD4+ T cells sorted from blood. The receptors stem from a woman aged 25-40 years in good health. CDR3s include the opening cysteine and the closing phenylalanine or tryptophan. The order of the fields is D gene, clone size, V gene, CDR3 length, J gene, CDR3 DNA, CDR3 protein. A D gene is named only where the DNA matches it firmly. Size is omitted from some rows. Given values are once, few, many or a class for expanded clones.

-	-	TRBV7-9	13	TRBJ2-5	TGTGCCAGCAGCCGCGAGGTGGCAGAGACCCAGTACTTC	CASSREVAETQYF
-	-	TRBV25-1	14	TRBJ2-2	TGTGCCAGCAGGTCGCCAGGGAGCACCGGGGAGCTGTTTTTT	CASRSPGSTGELFF
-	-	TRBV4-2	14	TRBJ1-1	TGTGCCAGCAGCCATCCTACGGAGTACCCTGAAGCTTTCTTT	CASSHPTEYPEAFF
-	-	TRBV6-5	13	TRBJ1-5	TGTGCCAGCAGCTTAGGGGCTGATCAGCCCCAGCATTTT	CASSLGADQPQHF
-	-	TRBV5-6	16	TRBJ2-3	TGTGCCAGCAGCTACCAGGAAATTACGGTGACAGATACGCAGTATTTT	CASSYQEITVTDTQYF
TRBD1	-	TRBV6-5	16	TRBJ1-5	TGTGCCAGCAGTTCCGCGACAGGGGTGGTTGATCAGCCCCAGCATTTT	CASSSATGVVDQPQHF
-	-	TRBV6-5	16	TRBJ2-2	TGTGCCAGCAGTTACTCGTACGGGTCGAACACCGGGGAGCTGTTTTTT	CASSYSYGSNTGELFF
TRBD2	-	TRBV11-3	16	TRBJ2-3	TGTGCCAGCAGCCCCTCTAGCGGGAGGGGCACAGATACGCAGTATTTT	CASSPSSGRGTDTQYF
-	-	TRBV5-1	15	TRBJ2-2	TGCGCCAGCAGCTTGGCGATGGTGTACACCGGGGAGCTGTTTTTT	CASSLAMVYTGELFF
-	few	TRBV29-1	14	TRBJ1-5	TGCAGCGTTCGTGGGGGCGGAGGCAATCAGCCCCAGCATTTT	CSVRGGGGNQPQHF
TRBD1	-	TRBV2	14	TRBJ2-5	TGTGCCAGCAGTGAGAACAGGGGGCAAGAGACCCAGTACTTC	CASSENRGQETQYF
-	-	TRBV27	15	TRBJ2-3	TGTGCCAGCAGTTTGTTTGGACCCTGCACAGATACGCAGTATTTT	CASSLFGPCTDTQYF
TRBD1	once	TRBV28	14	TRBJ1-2	TGTGCCAGCAGTCCGCCCCGACAGGGCAAGGGGTACACCTTC	CASSPPRQGKGYTF
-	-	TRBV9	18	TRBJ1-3	TGTGCCAGCAGCGTAGGTCAGGGCGCGTCCTTCTCTGGAAACACCATATATTTT	CASSVGQGASFSGNTIYF
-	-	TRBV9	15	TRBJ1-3	TGTGCCAGCAGCGTCGGGACAACTTTAGGAAACACCATATATTTT	CASSVGTTLGNTIYF
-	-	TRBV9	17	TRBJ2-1	TGTGCCAGCAGCGTAGGCGACGTGCAGGGGTGGCGGGATGAGCAGTTCTTC	CASSVGDVQGWRDEQFF
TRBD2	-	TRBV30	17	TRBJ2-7	TGTGCCTGGGCAGGGCATTTGGGACTAGCGGGAGCCTACGAGCAGTACTTC	CAWAGHLGLAGAYEQYF
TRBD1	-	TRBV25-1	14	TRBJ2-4	TGTGCCAGCAGTGGACCGGGACAGGGGAACATTCAGTACTTC	CASSGPGQGNIQYF
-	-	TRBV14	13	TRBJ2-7	TGTGCCAGCAGCCAAGGGGTCGGCTACGAGCAGTACTTC	CASSQGVGYEQYF
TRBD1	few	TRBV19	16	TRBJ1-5	TGTGCCAGTAGTAAGAGGGGGCAGTTAAGCAATCAGCCCCAGCATTTT	CASSKRGQLSNQPQHF
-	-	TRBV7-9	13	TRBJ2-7	TGTGCCAGCAGCCTCAACAGGGACGGGGAGCAGTACTTC	CASSLNRDGEQYF
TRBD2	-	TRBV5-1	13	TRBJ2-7	TGCGCCAGCAGCCCTAGCGGTTACTACGAGCAGTACTTC	CASSPSGYYEQYF
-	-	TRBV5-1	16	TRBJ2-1	TGCGCCAGCAGCTTGGGTAGCCCAAGCTCCTACAATGAGCAGTTCTTC	CASSLGSPSSYNEQFF
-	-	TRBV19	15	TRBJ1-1	TGTGCCAGTAGTCTCCTGTCCAGGGGCCAGACTGAAGCTTTCTTT	CASSLLSRGQTEAFF
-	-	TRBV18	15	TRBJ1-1	TGTGCCAGCTCACCGAGCTCACAGGGTTGGACTGAAGCTTTCTTT	CASSPSSQGWTEAFF
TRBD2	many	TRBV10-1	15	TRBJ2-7	TGCGCCAGCAGTGAGGGAACTAGCGGGCCCTACGAGCAGTACTTC	CASSEGTSGPYEQYF
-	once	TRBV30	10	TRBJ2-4	TGTGCCTGGAGTGGGCCAATTCAGTACTTC	CAWSGPIQYF
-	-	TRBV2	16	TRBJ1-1	TGTGCCAGCAGTGAATATTGGCCGTTCATGAACACTGAAGCTTTCTTT	CASSEYWPFMNTEAFF
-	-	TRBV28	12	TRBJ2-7	TGTGCCAGCAGCTCACAACTTATTGAGCAGTACTTC	CASSSQLIEQYF
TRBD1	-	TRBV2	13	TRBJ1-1	TGTGCCAGCAGCCGACAGGGAAGTACTGAAGCTTTCTTT	CASSRQGSTEAFF
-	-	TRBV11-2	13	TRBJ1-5	TGTGCCAGCAGCTTCGCGGCGGATCAGCCCCAGCATTTT	CASSFAADQPQHF
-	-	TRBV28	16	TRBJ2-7	TGTGCCAGCAGTCCCCCCCAAGGGTGGAGCTCCTACGAGCAGTACTTC	CASSPPQGWSSYEQYF
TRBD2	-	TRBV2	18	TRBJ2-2	TGTGCCAGCAGTGATCGGACTAGCGGGAGGGCAAGGACCGGGGAGCTGTTTTTT	CASSDRTSGRARTGELFF
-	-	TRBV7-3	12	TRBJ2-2	TGTGCCAGCAGCCCACAACCCGGGGAGCTGTTTTTT	CASSPQPGELFF
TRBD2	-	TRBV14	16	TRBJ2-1	TGTGCCAGCAGCCCCCTGGGACTAGCGAAATACAATGAGCAGTTCTTC	CASSPLGLAKYNEQFF
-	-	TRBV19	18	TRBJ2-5	TGTGCCAGTAGTATAGCGGGCGGGCCCAAGTATCTCCAAGAGACCCAGTACTTC	CASSIAGGPKYLQETQYF
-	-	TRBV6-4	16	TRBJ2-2	TGTGCCAGCAGTGACTCGGTCGGGAGTGGGACCGGGGAGCTGTTTTTT	CASSDSVGSGTGELFF
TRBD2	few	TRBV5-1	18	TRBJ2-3	TGCGCCAGCAGCTTAGGGCTAGCGGCTTTCGGGAGACAAGATACGCAGTATTTT	CASSLGLAAFGRQDTQYF
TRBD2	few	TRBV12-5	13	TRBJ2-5	TGTGCTAGTGGTGCAGCGGGAGAAGAGACCCAGTACTTC	CASGAAGEETQYF
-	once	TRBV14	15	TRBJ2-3	TGTGCCAGCAGCCAACGGGGCAGCAGCACAGATACGCAGTATTTT	CASSQRGSSTDTQYF
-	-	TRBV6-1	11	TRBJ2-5	TGTGCCAGCAGTGTAGGCGAGACCCAGTACTTC	CASSVGETQYF
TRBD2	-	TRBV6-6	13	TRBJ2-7	TGTGCCAGCAGTTGGAGCGGGACCTACGAGCAGTACTTC	CASSWSGTYEQYF
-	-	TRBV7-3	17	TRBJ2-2	TGTGCCAGCAGCTTAATAAGGGCTAGCGATAACACCGGGGAGCTGTTTTTT	CASSLIRASDNTGELFF
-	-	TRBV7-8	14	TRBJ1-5	TGTGCCAGCAGCCGACCCGGGGGGAATCAGCCCCAGCATTTT	CASSRPGGNQPQHF
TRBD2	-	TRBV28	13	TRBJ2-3	TGTGCCAGCGGGACTAGCGGCCCTGATACGCAGTATTTT	CASGTSGPDTQYF
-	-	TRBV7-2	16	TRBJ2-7	TGTGCCAGCAGCTTAGATAGTACTACTGTCACCTACGAGCAGTACTTC	CASSLDSTTVTYEQYF
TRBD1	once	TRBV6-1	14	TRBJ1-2	TGTGCCAGCAGGCGACAGGGGAGTTTGGAAGGCTACACCTTC	CASRRQGSLEGYTF
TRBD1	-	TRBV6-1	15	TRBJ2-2	TGTGCCAGCAGAGTAGGGACAGCGAACACCGGGGAGCTGTTTTTT	CASRVGTANTGELFF
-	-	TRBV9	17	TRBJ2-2	TGTGCCAGCAGCCCACATTCTTTCGTGGGAGGAACTGGGGAGCTGTTTTTT	CASSPHSFVGGTGELFF
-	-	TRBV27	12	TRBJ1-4	TGTGCCAGTCCTCGGCCCCCAGGGTTCGGTCGCTTT	CASPRPPGFGRF
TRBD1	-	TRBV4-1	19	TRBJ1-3	TGCGCCAGCAGCCGCGGTCGACAGGGGCTTATTCACTCTGGAAACACCATATATTTT	CASSRGRQGLIHSGNTIYF
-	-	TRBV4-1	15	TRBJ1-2	TGCGCCAGCAGCCAAGAATCTCCAGTCAACTATGGCTACACCTTC	CASSQESPVNYGYTF
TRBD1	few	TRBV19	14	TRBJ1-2	TGTGCCAGTAGTATGGGACAGGGAGGCTATGGCTACACCTTC	CASSMGQGGYGYTF